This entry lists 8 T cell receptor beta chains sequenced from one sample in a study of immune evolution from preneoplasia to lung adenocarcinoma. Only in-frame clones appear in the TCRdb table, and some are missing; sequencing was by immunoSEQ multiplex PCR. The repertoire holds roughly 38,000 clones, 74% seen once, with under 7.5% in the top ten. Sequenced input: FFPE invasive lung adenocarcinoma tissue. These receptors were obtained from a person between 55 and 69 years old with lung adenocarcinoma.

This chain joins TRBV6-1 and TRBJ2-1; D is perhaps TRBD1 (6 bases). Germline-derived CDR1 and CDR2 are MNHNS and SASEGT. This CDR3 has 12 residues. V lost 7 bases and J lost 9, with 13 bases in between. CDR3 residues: CASTYAGAEQFF. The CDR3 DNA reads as TGTGCCAGCACTTACGCAGGGGCTGAGCAGTTCTTC.

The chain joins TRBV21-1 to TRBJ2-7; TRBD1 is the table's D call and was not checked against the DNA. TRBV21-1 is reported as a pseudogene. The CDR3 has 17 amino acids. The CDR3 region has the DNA TGTGCCAGCAGCAAAAGGCGCCCCGGGACAGGGGGCCTCGAGCAGTACTTC. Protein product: CASSKRRPGTGGLEQYF.

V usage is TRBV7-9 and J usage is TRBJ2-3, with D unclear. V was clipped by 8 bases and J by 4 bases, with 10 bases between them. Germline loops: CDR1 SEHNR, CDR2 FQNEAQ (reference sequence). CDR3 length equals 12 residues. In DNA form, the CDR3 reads TGTGCCAGCGCTAAGGTAGCAGATACGCAGTATTTT. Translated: CASAKVADTQYF. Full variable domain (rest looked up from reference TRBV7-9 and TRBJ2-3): DTGVSQNPRHKITKRGQNVTFRCDPISEHNRLYWYRQTLGQGPEFLTYFQNEAQLEKSRLLSDRFSAERPKGSFSTLEIQRTEQGDSAMYLCASAKVADTQYFGPGTRLTVL.

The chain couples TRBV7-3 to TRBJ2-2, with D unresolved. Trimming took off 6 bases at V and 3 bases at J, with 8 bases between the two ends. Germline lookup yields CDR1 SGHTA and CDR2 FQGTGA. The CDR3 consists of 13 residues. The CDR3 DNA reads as TGTGCCAGCAGTCCACAGCACACCGGGGAGCTGTTTTTT. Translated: CASSPQHTGELFF. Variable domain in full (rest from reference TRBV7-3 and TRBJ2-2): GAGVSQTPSNKVTEKGKYVELRCDPISGHTALYWYRQSLGQGPEFLIYFQGTGAADDSGLPNDRFFAVRPEGSVSTLKIQRTERGDSAVYLCASSPQHTGELFFGEGSRLTVL.

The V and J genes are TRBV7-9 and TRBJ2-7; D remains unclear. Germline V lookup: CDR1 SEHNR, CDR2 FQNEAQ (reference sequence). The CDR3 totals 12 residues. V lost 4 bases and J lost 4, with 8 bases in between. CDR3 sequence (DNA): TGTGCCAGCAGCTCGGCCCGGTACGAGCAGTACTTC. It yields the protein CASSSARYEQYF.

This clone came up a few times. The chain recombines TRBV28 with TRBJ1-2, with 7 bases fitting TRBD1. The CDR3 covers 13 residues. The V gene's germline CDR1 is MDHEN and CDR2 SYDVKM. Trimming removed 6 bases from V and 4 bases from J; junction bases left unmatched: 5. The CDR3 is CASRHDRVYGYTF. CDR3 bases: TGTGCCAGCAGGCACGACAGGGTCTATGGCTACACCTTC.

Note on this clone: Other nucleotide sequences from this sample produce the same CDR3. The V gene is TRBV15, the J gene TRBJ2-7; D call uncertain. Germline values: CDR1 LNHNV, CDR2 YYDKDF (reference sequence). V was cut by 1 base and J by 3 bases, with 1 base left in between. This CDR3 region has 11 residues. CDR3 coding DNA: TGTGCCACCAGCAGAGGCTACGAGCAGTACTTC. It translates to CATSRGYEQYF.

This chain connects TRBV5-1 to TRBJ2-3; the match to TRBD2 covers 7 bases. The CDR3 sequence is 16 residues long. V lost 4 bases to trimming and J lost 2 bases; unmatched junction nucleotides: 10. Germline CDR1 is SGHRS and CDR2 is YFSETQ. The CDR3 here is CASSPPLERDTDTQYF. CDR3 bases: TGCGCCAGCAGCCCCCCGCTCGAGCGGGACACAGATACGCAGTATTTT.